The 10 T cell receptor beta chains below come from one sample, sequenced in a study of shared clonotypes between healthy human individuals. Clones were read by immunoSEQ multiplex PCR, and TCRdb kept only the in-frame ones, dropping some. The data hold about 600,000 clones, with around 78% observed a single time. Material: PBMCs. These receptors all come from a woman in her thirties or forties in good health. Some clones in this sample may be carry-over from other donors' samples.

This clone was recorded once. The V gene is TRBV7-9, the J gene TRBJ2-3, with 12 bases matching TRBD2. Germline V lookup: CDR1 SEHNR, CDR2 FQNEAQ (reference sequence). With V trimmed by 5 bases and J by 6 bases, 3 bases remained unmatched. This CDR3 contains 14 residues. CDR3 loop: CASSASGRGDTQYF. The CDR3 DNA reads TGTGCCAGCAGCGCTAGCGGGAGGGGGGATACGCAGTATTTT.

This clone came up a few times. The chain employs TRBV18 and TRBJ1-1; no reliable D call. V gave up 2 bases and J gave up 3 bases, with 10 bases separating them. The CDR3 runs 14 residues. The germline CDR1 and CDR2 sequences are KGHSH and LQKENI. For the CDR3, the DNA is TGTGCCAGCTCACCAACTCAAGTTGACACTGAAGCTTTCTTT. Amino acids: CASSPTQVDTEAFF.

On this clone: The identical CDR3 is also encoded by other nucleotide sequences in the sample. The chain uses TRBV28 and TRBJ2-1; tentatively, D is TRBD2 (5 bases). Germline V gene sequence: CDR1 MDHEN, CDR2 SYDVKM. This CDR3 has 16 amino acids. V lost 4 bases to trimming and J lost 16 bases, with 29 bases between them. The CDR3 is CASSYPHGGSYNGQFF. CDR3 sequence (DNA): TGTGCCAGCAGTTACCCTCACGGAGGTTCCTACAATGGGCAATTCTTC. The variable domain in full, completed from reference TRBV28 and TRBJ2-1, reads DVKVTQSSRYLVKRTGEKVFLECVQDMDHENMFWYRQDPGLGLRLIYFSYDVKMKEKGDIPEGYSVSREKKERFSLILESASTNQTSMYLCASSYPHGGSYNGQFFGPGTRLTVL.

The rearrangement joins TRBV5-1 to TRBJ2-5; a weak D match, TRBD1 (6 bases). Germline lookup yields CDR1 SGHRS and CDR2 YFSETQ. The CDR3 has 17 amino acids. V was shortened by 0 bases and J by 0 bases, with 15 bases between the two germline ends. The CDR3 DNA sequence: TGCGCCAGCAGCTTGGGGGGGACAACTACCTACCAAGAGACCCAGTACTTC. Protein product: CASSLGGTTTYQETQYF.

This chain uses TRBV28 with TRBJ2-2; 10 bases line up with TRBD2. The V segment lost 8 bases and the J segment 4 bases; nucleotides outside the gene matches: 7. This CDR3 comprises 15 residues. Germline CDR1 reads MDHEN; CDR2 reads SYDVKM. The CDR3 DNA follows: TGTGCCAGCGGGAGAGTAGCGGGAGGCACCGGGGAGCTGTTTTTT. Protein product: CASGRVAGGTGELFF.

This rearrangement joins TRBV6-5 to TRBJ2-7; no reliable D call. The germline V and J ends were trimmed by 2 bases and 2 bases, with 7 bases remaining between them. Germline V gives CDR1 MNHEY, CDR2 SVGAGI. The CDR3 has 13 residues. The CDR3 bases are TGTGCCAGCAGTTACGGCTCCACCTACGAGCAGTACTTC. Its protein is CASSYGSTYEQYF.

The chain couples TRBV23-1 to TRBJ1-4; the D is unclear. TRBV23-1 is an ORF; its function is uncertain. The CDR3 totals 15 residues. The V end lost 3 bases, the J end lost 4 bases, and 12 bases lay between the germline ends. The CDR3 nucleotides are TGCGCCAGCAGTCAGTGGGCAAGGTATAATGAAAAACTGTTTTTT. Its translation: CASSQWARYNEKLFF.

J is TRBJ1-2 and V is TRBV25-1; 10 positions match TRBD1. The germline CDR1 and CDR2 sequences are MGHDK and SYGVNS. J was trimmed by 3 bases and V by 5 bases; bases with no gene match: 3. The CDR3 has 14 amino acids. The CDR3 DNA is TGTGCCAGCAGTTCGACAGGGGGCGACTATGGCTACACCTTC. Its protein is CASSSTGGDYGYTF.

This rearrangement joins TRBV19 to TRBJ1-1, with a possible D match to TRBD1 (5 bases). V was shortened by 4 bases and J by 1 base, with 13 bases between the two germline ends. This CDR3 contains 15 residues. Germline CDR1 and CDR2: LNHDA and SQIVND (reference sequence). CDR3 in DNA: TGTGCCAGTAGTACCTACGGGACGGAGAACACTGAAGCTTTCTTT. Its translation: CASSTYGTENTEAFF.

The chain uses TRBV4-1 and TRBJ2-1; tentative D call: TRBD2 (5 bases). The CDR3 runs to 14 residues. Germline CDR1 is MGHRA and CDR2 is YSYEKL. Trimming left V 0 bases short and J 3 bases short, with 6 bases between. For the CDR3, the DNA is TGCGCCAGCAGCCAAGAAGGGAGCTACAATGAGCAGTTCTTC. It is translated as CASSQEGSYNEQFF.